The 14 T cell receptor beta chains presented below share a single source sample, sequenced in a study of cytomegalovirus exposure and HLA in healthy donors. Primers included in the PCR were 60 Vbeta and 13 Jbeta primers. The method was immunoSEQ multiplex PCR; TCRdb's version includes in-frame clones alone and lacks a portion of them. Among roughly 300,000 clones listed, about nine tenths were seen once. The source material was PBMCs. The source is a man between 35 and 55 years old in good health and CMV-seropositive.

The CDR3 is CASSPPGVAGSTDTQYF. In DNA form, the CDR3 reads TGCGCCAGCAGCCCGCCTGGGGTAGCGGGGAGCACAGATACGCAGTATTTT. The chain carries TRBV5-1 and TRBJ2-3; 8 bases agree with TRBD2. Germline CDR1 and CDR2: SGHRS and YFSETQ. The CDR3 contains 17 residues. Trimming took 4 bases from V and 0 from J; bases not matched to a gene: 10.

This chain links TRBV7-8 with TRBJ1-2; TRBD1 agrees at 9 bases. The CDR3 totals 14 residues. Germline trimming cut 6 bases from V and 5 bases from J; bases unmatched to any gene: 7. Germline CDR1 SGHVS, CDR2 FQNEAQ. This CDR3 reads CASRRTGAEYGYTF. The CDR3 nucleotides read TGTGCCAGCAGGAGGACAGGGGCGGAGTATGGCTACACCTTC.

The chain links TRBV5-8 to TRBJ2-5, with 11 nucleotides matching TRBD2. Germline V gene lookup returns CDR1 SGHTS and CDR2 YDEGEE. There are 15 residues in the CDR3. Trimming removed 5 bases from V and 0 bases from J; junction bases left unmatched: 3. For the CDR3, the DNA is TGTGCCAGCAGGAGGACTAGCGGGCACCAAGAGACCCAGTACTTC. Protein: CASRRTSGHQETQYF.

The rearrangement links TRBV5-4 to TRBJ1-3; unclear D gene. With 0 bases removed from V and 1 base from J, the gap between germline ends came to 5 bases. The CDR3 extends over 14 amino acids. Looked up from germline, CDR1 is SGHNT and CDR2 is YYREEE (reference sequence). This chain's CDR3 is CASSLDSSGNTIYF. CDR3 nucleotide sequence: TGTGCCAGCAGCTTGGACAGTTCTGGAAACACCATATATTTT.

The J gene is TRBJ2-1, the V gene TRBV28, with TRBD1 matching over 8 bases. Germline V gives CDR1 MDHEN, CDR2 SYDVKM. The CDR3 spans 18 residues. Trimming at V came to 8 bases and at J to 5 bases, leaving 20 bases not matched to a gene. The DNA for the CDR3 is TGTGCCAGCCCCCCATCTAGTATCGGCAGGGGGCGGGACAATGAGCAGTTCTTC. As protein: CASPPSSIGRGRDNEQFF.

The V and J genes are TRBV5-1 and TRBJ1-6; tentative D call: TRBD1 (5 bases). Between the trimmed V and J ends, which lost 0 bases and 4 bases, there was a span of 17 bases. The CDR3 consists of 18 residues. Germline V gene data show CDR1 as SGHRS and CDR2 as YFSETQ. The CDR3 is CASSLVPGGVRYNSPLHF. The CDR3 bases are TGCGCCAGCAGCTTGGTACCCGGGGGAGTTCGTTATAATTCACCCCTCCACTTT.

This clone was observed a single time. The V call is TRBV13, the J call TRBJ2-3; no firm D call. From germline, CDR1 is PRHDT and CDR2 FYEKMQ (reference sequence). The CDR3 totals 11 residues. V was clipped by 5 bases and J by 4 bases, with 4 bases between them. The CDR3 loop reads CASSHSDTQYF. Here the CDR3 DNA reads TGTGCCAGCAGCCATTCAGATACGCAGTATTTT. The variable domain in full, with the rest retrieved from reference TRBV13 and TRBJ2-3, is AAGVIQSPRHLIKEKRETATLKCYPIPRHDTVYWYQQGPGQDPQFLISFYEKMQSDKGSIPDRFSAQQFSDYHSELNMSSLELGDSALYFCASSHSDTQYFGPGTRLTVL.

This rearrangement joins TRBV28 to TRBJ2-7; no firm D call. CDR3 length: 14 residues. CDR1 MDHEN and CDR2 SYDVKM come from the germline V gene. V gave up 3 bases and J gave up 5 bases, with 14 bases separating them. CDR3 coding DNA: TGTGCCAGCAGTTTGTCCCCCGACACCCACGAGCAGTACTTC. It codes for CASSLSPDTHEQYF.

The rearrangement links TRBV28 to TRBJ2-7; D is unclear. The CDR3 extends over 14 amino acids. With 7 bases removed from V and 4 bases from J, the gap between germline ends came to 17 bases. Germline CDR1 MDHEN, CDR2 SYDVKM. CDR3: CASTPYKEVYEQYF. The CDR3 region has the DNA TGTGCCAGCACTCCCTATAAAGAGGTATACGAGCAGTACTTC. The entire variable domain, with the rest obtained from reference TRBV28 and TRBJ2-7, is as follows: DVKVTQSSRYLVKRTGEKVFLECVQDMDHENMFWYRQDPGLGLRLIYFSYDVKMKEKGDIPEGYSVSREKKERFSLILESASTNQTSMYLCASTPYKEVYEQYFGPGTRLTVT.

This clone showed up just once. V usage is TRBV2 and J usage is TRBJ2-1; 9 bases agree with TRBD1. This CDR3 comprises 14 residues. Trimming cost V 7 bases and J 3 bases; bases outside gene matches: 4. Germline CDR1 SNHLY, CDR2 FYNNEI. This CDR3 is CASMGQGIYNEQFF. As DNA, the CDR3 is TGTGCCAGCATGGGACAGGGAATCTACAATGAGCAGTTCTTC.

This clone was seen only once. The V gene is TRBV28, the J gene TRBJ1-5, with D possibly TRBD1 on 6 matching bases. Trimming took 7 bases from V and 0 from J, leaving 22 bases between them. Per the germline V gene, CDR1 is MDHEN and CDR2 is SYDVKM. CDR3 length equals 18 residues. This CDR3 is CASIFGTRVGDSNQPQHF. The CDR3 nucleotides read TGTGCCAGCATCTTCGGGACAAGGGTTGGGGATAGCAATCAGCCCCAGCATTTT.

The V and J genes are TRBV19 and TRBJ2-3; a weak D match, TRBD2 (5 bases). The CDR3 contains 15 residues. Trimming took 5 bases from V and 6 from J, leaving 18 bases between them. Germline CDR1 is LNHDA and CDR2 is SQIVND (reference sequence). The CDR3 region is CASSPGSSSWDTQYF. Here the CDR3 DNA reads TGTGCCAGTAGTCCGGGGTCCTCCTCGTGGGATACGCAGTATTTT. The whole variable domain, remainder taken from reference TRBV19 and TRBJ2-3, is DGGITQSPKYLFRKEGQNVTLSCEQNLNHDAMYWYRQDPGQGLRLIYYSQIVNDFQKGDIAEGYSVSREKKESFPLTVTSAQKNPTAFYLCASSPGSSSWDTQYFGPGTRLTVL.

CDR3 nucleotides: TGCAGCGGAGGGACAGGCTCCTTGAACACTGAAGCTTTCTTT. Encoded protein: CSGGTGSLNTEAFF. The rearrangement joins TRBV29-1 to TRBJ1-1; 8 nucleotides align to TRBD1. The CDR3 covers 14 residues. The germline CDR1 and CDR2 sequences are SQVTM and ANQGSEA. Unmatched junction bases numbered 7, after V lost 7 bases and J lost 0 bases.

V usage is TRBV5-5 and J usage is TRBJ1-4; no clear D. Trimming left V 6 bases short and J 6 bases short, with 15 bases between. This CDR3 is built from 14 residues. The germline CDR1 and CDR2 sequences are SGHKS and YYEKEE (reference sequence). CDR3 in amino acids: CASTSRVFDEKLFF. Written as DNA, the CDR3 is TGTGCCAGCACCTCCCGGGTATTCGATGAAAAACTGTTTTTT. Together with reference TRBV5-5 and TRBJ1-4, the CDR3 gives the full variable domain: DAGVTQSPTHLIKTRGQQVTLRCSPISGHKSVSWYQQVLGQGPQFIFQYYEKEERGRGNFPDRFSARQFPNYSSELNVNALLLGDSALYLCASTSRVFDEKLFFGSGTQLSVL.